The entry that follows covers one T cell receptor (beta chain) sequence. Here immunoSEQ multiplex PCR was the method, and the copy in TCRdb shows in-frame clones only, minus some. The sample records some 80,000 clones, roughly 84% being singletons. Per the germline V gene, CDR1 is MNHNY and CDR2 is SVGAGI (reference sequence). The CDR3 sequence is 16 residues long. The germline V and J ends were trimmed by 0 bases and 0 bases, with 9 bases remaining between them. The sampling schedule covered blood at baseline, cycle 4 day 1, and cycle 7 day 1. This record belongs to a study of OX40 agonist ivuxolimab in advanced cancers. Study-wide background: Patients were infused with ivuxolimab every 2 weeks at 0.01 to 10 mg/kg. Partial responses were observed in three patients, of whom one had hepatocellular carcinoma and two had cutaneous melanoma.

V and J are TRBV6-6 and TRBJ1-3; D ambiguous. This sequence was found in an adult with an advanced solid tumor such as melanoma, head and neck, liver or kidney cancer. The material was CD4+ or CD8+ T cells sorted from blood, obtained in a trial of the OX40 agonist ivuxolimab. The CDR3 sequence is CASSYSQADSGNTIYF. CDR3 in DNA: TGTGCCAGCAGTTACTCCCAGGCCGACTCTGGAAACACCATATATTTT.